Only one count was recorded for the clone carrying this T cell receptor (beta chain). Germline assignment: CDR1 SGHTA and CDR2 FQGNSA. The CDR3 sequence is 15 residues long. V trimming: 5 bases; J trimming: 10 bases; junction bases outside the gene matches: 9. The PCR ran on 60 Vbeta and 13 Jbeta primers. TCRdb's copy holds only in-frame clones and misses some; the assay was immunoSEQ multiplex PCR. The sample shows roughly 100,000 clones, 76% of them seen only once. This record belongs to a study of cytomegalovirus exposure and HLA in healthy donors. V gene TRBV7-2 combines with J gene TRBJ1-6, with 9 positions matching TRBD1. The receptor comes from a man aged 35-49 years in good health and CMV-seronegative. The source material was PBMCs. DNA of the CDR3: TGTGCCAGCAGCGCCCGACAGGGGGTGTCCTCACCCCTCCACTTT. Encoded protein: CASSARQGVSSPLHF.